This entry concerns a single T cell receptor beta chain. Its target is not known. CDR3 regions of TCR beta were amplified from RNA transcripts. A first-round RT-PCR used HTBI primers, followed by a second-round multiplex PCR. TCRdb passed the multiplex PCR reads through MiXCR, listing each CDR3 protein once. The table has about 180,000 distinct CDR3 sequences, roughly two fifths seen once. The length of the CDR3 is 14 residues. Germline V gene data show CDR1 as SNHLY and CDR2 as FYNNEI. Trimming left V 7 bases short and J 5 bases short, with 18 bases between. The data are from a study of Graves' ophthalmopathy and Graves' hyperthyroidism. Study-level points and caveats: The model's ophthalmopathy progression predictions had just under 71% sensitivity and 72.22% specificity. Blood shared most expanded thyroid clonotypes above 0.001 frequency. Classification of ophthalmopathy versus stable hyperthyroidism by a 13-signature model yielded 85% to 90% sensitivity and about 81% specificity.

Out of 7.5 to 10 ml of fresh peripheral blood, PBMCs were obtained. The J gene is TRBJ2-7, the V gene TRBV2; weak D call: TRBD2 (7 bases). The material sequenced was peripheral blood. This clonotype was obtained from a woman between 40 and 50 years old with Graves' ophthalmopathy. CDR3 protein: CASTMGGASDEQYF. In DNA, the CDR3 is TGTGCCAGCACCATGGGGGGGGCTAGCGACGAGCAGTACTTC. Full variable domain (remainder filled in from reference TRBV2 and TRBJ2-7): EPEVTQTPSHQVTQMGQEVILRCVPISNHLYFYWYRQILGQKVEFLVSFYNNEISEKSEIFDDQFSVERPDGSNFTLKIRSTKLEDSAMYFCASTMGGASDEQYFGPGTRLTVT.